This passage covers 26 T cell receptor beta chains from one sample sequenced in a study of PD-1 blockade in classical Hodgkin lymphoma. Data came from immunoSEQ multiplex PCR; TCRdb stores just in-frame clones and leaves some out. This table has about 98,000 clones, roughly 90% appearing once. Autologous stem cell transplantation was followed by relapse in every patient, and brentuximab vedotin exposure varied. The starting material was peripheral blood mononuclear cells (PBMCs), obtained at baseline. These receptor sequences come from a human donor with classical Hodgkin lymphoma.

Notes on this clone: Other DNA variants within this sample encode the same CDR3. The J gene is TRBJ2-7, the V gene TRBV7-2, with D perhaps TRBD1 or TRBD2 (5 bases each). The CDR3 covers 13 residues. Germline V CDR1 and CDR2: SGHTA, FQGNSA. V was shortened by 1 base and J by 4 bases, with 8 bases between the two germline ends. CDR3: CASSLGGRYEQYF. CDR3 nucleotide sequence: TGTGCCAGCAGCTTAGGGGGACGGTACGAGCAGTACTTC. Looking up the rest from reference TRBV7-2 and TRBJ2-7 gives the full variable domain: GAGVSQSPSNKVTEKGKDVELRCDPISGHTALYWYRQSLGQGLEFLIYFQGNSAPDKSGLPSDRFSAERTGGSVSTLTIQRTQQEDSAVYLCASSLGGRYEQYFGPGTRLTVT.

The chain combines TRBV28 with TRBJ2-3; 10 nucleotides agree with TRBD1. The CDR3 spans 15 residues. CDR1 and CDR2 (germline): MDHEN, SYDVKM. V was pared by 5 bases and J by 1 base, with 3 bases of the junction left unmatched. The CDR3 region is CASSQGTGGTDTQYF. The CDR3 DNA follows: TGTGCCAGCAGTCAAGGGACAGGGGGCACAGATACGCAGTATTTT. The full variable domain, in which reference TRBV28 and TRBJ2-3 provide the parts outside the CDR3, is DVKVTQSSRYLVKRTGEKVFLECVQDMDHENMFWYRQDPGLGLRLIYFSYDVKMKEKGDIPEGYSVSREKKERFSLILESASTNQTSMYLCASSQGTGGTDTQYFGPGTRLTVL.

The V call is TRBV29-1, the J call TRBJ2-1, with TRBD2 matching 12 bases. In germline, CDR1 is SQVTM, CDR2 ANQGSEA. After removal of 0 bases from V and 9 bases from J, the junction contained 9 bases not matched to a gene. The CDR3 is 16 amino acids. The CDR3 DNA sequence: TGCAGCGTTGAAGATCCGACTAGCGGGGGCTACGGTGAGCAGTTCTTC. It translates to CSVEDPTSGGYGEQFF.

This chain links TRBV7-9 with TRBJ2-1; D not resolved. The CDR3 consists of 12 residues. Germline loops: CDR1 SEHNR, CDR2 FQNEAQ (reference sequence). Between the trimmed V and J ends, which lost 3 bases and 7 bases, there was a span of 7 bases. The CDR3 bases are TGTGCCAGCAGCTTTACCAAAAATGAGCAGTTCTTC. It is translated as CASSFTKNEQFF.

The genes are TRBV10-2 and TRBJ2-7, with D possibly called TRBD1 or TRBD2 (6 bases each). From germline, CDR1 is WSHSY and CDR2 SAAADI. There are 16 residues in the CDR3. V lost 6 bases, J lost 0 bases, and 18 bases lay in between. CDR3 residues: CASRSTLADSSYEQYF. The CDR3 region has the DNA TGCGCCAGCAGGTCAACCTTAGCGGACAGCTCCTACGAGCAGTACTTC.

The chain joins TRBV27 to TRBJ2-3; possibly TRBD1 or TRBD2 for D (6 bases each). CDR1 MNHEY and CDR2 SMNVEV come from the germline V gene (reference sequence). The V gene lost 3 bases and the J gene lost 6 bases, with 16 bases spanning the gap. The CDR3 is 15 amino acids. The DNA of the CDR3 is TGTGCCAGCAGTTTGGGCTCGGTAGGGGGGGATACGCAGTATTTT. It translates to CASSLGSVGGDTQYF.

J is TRBJ2-7 and V is TRBV6-6, with 8 bases fitting TRBD1. The CDR3 has 14 amino acids. Per germline, CDR1 MNHNY and CDR2 SVGAGI (reference sequence). V lost 0 bases and J lost 5; bases outside the gene matches: 3. The CDR3 here is CASSYSDRGNEQYF. Written as DNA, the CDR3 is TGTGCCAGCAGTTACTCAGACAGGGGAAACGAGCAGTACTTC.

This clone came up once. The chain is built from TRBV6-1 and TRBJ1-1, with 8 positions matching TRBD1. Unmatched junction bases numbered 4, after V lost 6 bases and J lost 10 bases. The CDR3 is 11 amino acids. From germline, CDR1 is MNHNS and CDR2 SASEGT. The CDR3 protein is CASRRQGIAFF. In DNA, the CDR3 is TGTGCCAGCAGACGACAGGGGATAGCTTTCTTT.

V gene TRBV30 combines with J gene TRBJ1-5; D gene unclear. This CDR3 region has 14 residues. The V gene's germline CDR1 is GTSNPN and CDR2 SVGIG (reference sequence). V was trimmed by 0 bases and J by 5 bases, leaving 11 bases between them. The CDR3 coding sequence is TGTGCCTGGAGTGTGCAAGGGAAAGATCAGCCCCAGCATTTT. It specifies CAWSVQGKDQPQHF.

The chain links TRBV10-1 to TRBJ2-1; D is unresolved. The CDR3 loop spans 13 amino acids. With 3 bases removed from V and 9 bases from J, the gap between germline ends came to 12 bases. Germline lookup yields CDR1 WNHNN and CDR2 SYGVQD (reference sequence). The CDR3 coding sequence is TGCGCCAGCAGTGACTCTCATCCGGTTGAGCAGTTCTTC. It encodes CASSDSHPVEQFF.

This chain uses TRBV10-3 with TRBJ2-3; 7 bases agree with TRBD1. The CDR3 runs to 15 residues. The trim removed 0 bases at V and 5 bases at J, leaving 5 bases unmatched. Germline V gene data show CDR1 as ENHRY and CDR2 as SYGVKD. The CDR3 here is CAISESGGRKDTQYF. In DNA, the CDR3 is TGTGCCATCAGTGAGTCAGGGGGCCGTAAAGATACGCAGTATTTT.

The chain carries TRBV10-3 and TRBJ2-1; 7 nucleotides match TRBD1. After removal of 0 bases from V and 8 bases from J, the junction contained 4 bases not matched to a gene. The CDR3 consists of 14 residues. Germline CDR1 reads ENHRY; CDR2 reads SYGVKD. CDR3 bases: TGTGCCATCAGTGAGTCTAACAGGGGTTATGAGCAGTTCTTC. This encodes CAISESNRGYEQFF.

The rearrangement joins TRBV7-3 to TRBJ1-3, with D perhaps matching TRBD1 (5 bases). The V end was cut by 1 base, the J end by 4 bases, with 14 bases between. Germline assignment: CDR1 SGHTA and CDR2 FQGTGA. The CDR3 extends over 16 amino acids. For the CDR3, the DNA is TGTGCCAGCAGCTTAAAATCAGGGTGGTGGGGAAACACCATATATTTT. This encodes CASSLKSGWWGNTIYF.

This chain uses TRBV18 with TRBJ2-7; D call uncertain. V lost 0 bases, J lost 2 bases, and 5 bases lay in between. Germline V gene sequence: CDR1 KGHSH, CDR2 LQKENI. This CDR3 is built from 13 residues. The CDR3 DNA follows: TGTGCCAGCTCACCACCGTTTACCTACGAGCAGTACTTC. Residues: CASSPPFTYEQYF. Full variable domain (remainder filled in from reference TRBV18 and TRBJ2-7): NAGVMQNPRHLVRRRGQEARLRCSPMKGHSHVYWYRQLPEEGLKFMVYLQKENIIDESGMPKERFSAEFPKEGPSILRIQQVVRGDSAAYFCASSPPFTYEQYFGPGTRLTVT.

The chain recombines TRBV6-5 with TRBJ2-5, with D possibly TRBD1 on 6 matching bases. The J call may not be correct, given that the DNA end is closer to TRBJ2-7. Germline assignment: CDR1 MNHEY and CDR2 SVGAGI. CDR3 length: 16 residues. CDR3 sequence: CASSLYGTPNSYEQYF. The CDR3 bases are TGTGCCAGCAGTTTATACGGGACACCAAACTCCTACGAGCAGTACTTC.

The V and J genes are TRBV6-1 and TRBJ1-1; D not resolved. Germline V gene data show CDR1 as MNHNS and CDR2 as SASEGT. Deletions cut 2 bases from V and 1 base from J, with 8 bases between. The CDR3 has 14 amino acids. This chain's CDR3 is CASSEFEENTEAFF. The CDR3 region has the DNA TGTGCCAGCAGTGAATTTGAGGAGAACACTGAAGCTTTCTTT.

This CDR3 is CASSLEGRFFYGYTF. Written as DNA, the CDR3 is TGTGCCAGCAGCTTAGAAGGGCGATTCTTCTATGGCTACACCTTC. V and J are TRBV7-9 and TRBJ1-2; no clear D gene. The CDR3 has 15 residues. Germline-derived CDR1 and CDR2 are SEHNR and FQNEAQ (reference sequence). The ends were cut back, 1 base at V and 4 bases at J, with 13 bases in the middle.

J is TRBJ1-2 and V is TRBV5-4; tentative D call: TRBD1 (5 bases). The CDR3 extends over 15 amino acids. V lost 4 bases and J 3 bases, leaving 16 bases between the germline ends. Looked up from germline, CDR1 is SGHNT and CDR2 is YYREEE (reference sequence). The CDR3 protein is CASSTEGHRDYGYTF. CDR3 DNA sequence: TGTGCCAGCAGCACCGAAGGACACCGGGACTATGGCTACACCTTC.

The chain uses TRBV7-2 and TRBJ1-2; 7 positions match TRBD1. The CDR3 consists of 15 residues. Germline V gene data show CDR1 as SGHTA and CDR2 as FQGNSA. J lost 7 bases, V lost 1 base, and 9 bases had no gene match. The CDR3 nucleotides are TGTGCCAGCAGCTTAGGGTTCGGCAGGGGGGGTGGCTACACCTTC. Protein: CASSLGFGRGGGYTF.

J is TRBJ2-3 and V is TRBV19, with TRBD2 identical over 7 bases. J lost 2 bases, V lost 6 bases, and 11 bases had no gene match. CDR3 length: 16 amino acids. The germline V gene encodes CDR1 LNHDA and CDR2 SQIVND (reference sequence). CDR3 nucleotide sequence: TGTGCCAGTAGCGCCATGGGCGGGAGCTACACAGATACGCAGTATTTT. Its translation is CASSAMGGSYTDTQYF.

A few counts support this clone. V usage is TRBV30 and J usage is TRBJ1-5; D not resolved. Deletions cut 2 bases from V and 4 bases from J, with 15 bases between. Germline values: CDR1 GTSNPN, CDR2 SVGIG (reference sequence). This CDR3 comprises 15 residues. In DNA, the CDR3 is TGTGCCTGGAGTCCTGGACTCACCAAAAATCAGCCCCAGCATTTT. As protein: CAWSPGLTKNQPQHF.

CDR3 nucleotide sequence: TGTGCCAGCAGCTTAGCGGGGCAGGGGAACTATGGCTACACCTTC. Its translation is CASSLAGQGNYGYTF. V and J are TRBV7-6 and TRBJ1-2, with D maybe TRBD1 (6 bases). The CDR3 contains 15 residues. Germline assignment: CDR1 SGHVS and CDR2 FNYEAQ. Trimming took 0 bases from V and 2 from J, leaving 10 bases between them.

V gene TRBV6-1 combines with J gene TRBJ1-1; D uncertain. The germline V gene has CDR1 MNHNS and CDR2 SASEGT. The CDR3 consists of 11 residues. V lost 5 bases and J lost 4, with 5 bases in between. CDR3 nucleotides: TGTGCCAGCAGTTTCATCACTGAAGCTTTCTTT. Its protein product is CASSFITEAFF.

This rearrangement joins TRBV4-1 to TRBJ1-4; tentative D call: TRBD1 (6 bases). Germline V gives CDR1 MGHRA, CDR2 YSYEKL. Trimming left V 7 bases short and J 8 bases short, with 11 bases between. The CDR3 runs to 12 residues. The CDR3 nucleotides are TGCGCCAGCAACAGGGTAGGCGAAAAACTGTTTTTT. Residues: CASNRVGEKLFF.

This CDR3 is CASSLGDRNNEQFF. DNA of the CDR3: TGCGCCAGCAGCTTGGGGGACAGGAACAATGAGCAGTTCTTC. V usage is TRBV5-1 and J usage is TRBJ2-1, with TRBD1 matching 8 bases. The CDR3 is 14 residues long. The V gene's germline CDR1 is SGHRS and CDR2 YFSETQ. After removal of 0 bases from V and 5 bases from J, the junction contained 1 base not matched to a gene.

This chain links TRBV5-1 with TRBJ2-7; 7 bases match TRBD1. Losses at the gene ends were 4 bases for V and 4 bases for J; bases not matched to a gene: 5. This CDR3 is built from 13 residues. Germline lookup yields CDR1 SGHRS and CDR2 YFSETQ. This chain's CDR3 is CASSPPTGYEQYF. CDR3 coding DNA: TGCGCCAGCAGCCCCCCGACAGGGTACGAGCAGTACTTC.